This passage covers 14 T cell receptor beta chains from one sample sequenced in a study of blood T cell repertoires in COVID-19. Profiled with immunoSEQ multiplex PCR; TCRdb holds only in-frame clones, not every one. The sample lists about 150,000 clones, roughly 87% occurring once. Sequenced input: peripheral blood. The source is a human donor in a cohort sampled during active COVID-19.

The chain combines TRBV7-9 with TRBJ1-2; the D is unclear. Trimming removed 5 bases from V and 7 bases from J, with 11 bases in between. Germline CDR1 and CDR2: SEHNR and FQNEAQ (reference sequence). The CDR3 is 12 residues long. The CDR3 loop is CASSISSGGYTF. In DNA, the CDR3 is TGTGCCAGCAGCATCTCTTCGGGTGGCTACACCTTC.

The chain couples TRBV2 to TRBJ2-1, with TRBD2 matching 8 bases. CDR1 is SNHLY and CDR2 is FYNNEI in the germline V gene. The CDR3 length is 15 residues. V was pared by 3 bases and J by 3 bases, with 4 bases of the junction left unmatched. The CDR3 loop reads CASSDSSGVYNEQFF. The CDR3 DNA is TGTGCCAGCAGTGACAGTAGCGGGGTCTACAATGAGCAGTTCTTC.

The rearrangement joins TRBV10-1 to TRBJ1-6, with D unclear. Germline values: CDR1 WNHNN, CDR2 SYGVQD (reference sequence). CDR3 length equals 11 residues. V was pared by 8 bases and J by 8 bases, with 7 bases between. CDR3 sequence reads: CASEGHSPLHF. CDR3 sequence (DNA): TGCGCCAGCGAGGGTCATTCACCCCTCCACTTT.

CDR3 in DNA: TGTGCCAGCAGCCCCGGACTAGCCTCCTACAATGAGCAGTTCTTC. This codes for CASSPGLASYNEQFF. This chain links TRBV9 with TRBJ2-1; the match to TRBD2 covers 8 bases. J gave up 0 bases and V 4 bases, and 3 bases lay outside the gene matches. The CDR3 extends over 15 amino acids. CDR1 and CDR2 from the germline V gene are SGDLS and YYNGEE.

This chain uses TRBV28 with TRBJ2-4, with D unclear. The CDR3 loop spans 14 amino acids. Germline V CDR1 and CDR2: MDHEN, SYDVKM. The V end lost 3 bases, the J end lost 4 bases, and 10 bases lay between the germline ends. DNA for the CDR3: TGTGCCAGCAGTTTTCAAAGTAGAAAAAACATTCAGTACTTC. Amino acid sequence: CASSFQSRKNIQYF.

The chain links TRBV19 to TRBJ1-1, with D unclear. The V end lost 4 bases, the J end lost 5 bases, and 14 bases lay between the germline ends. Germline CDR1 and CDR2: LNHDA and SQIVND (reference sequence). The CDR3 is made up of 14 amino acids. The DNA for the CDR3 is TGTGCCAGTAGTAAGGGCGCGACGGGGACTGAAGCTTTCTTT. Translated, it gives CASSKGATGTEAFF.

The CDR3 nucleotides are TGTGCCAGCTCACCATTGGGAGACACCATATATTTT. Translated, it gives CASSPLGDTIYF. J is TRBJ1-3 and V is TRBV18; D gene ambiguous. V was cut by 2 bases and J by 8 bases, with 7 bases left in between. CDR1 KGHSH and CDR2 LQKENI come from the germline V gene. The CDR3 has 12 residues. Using reference TRBV18 and TRBJ1-3 for the parts outside the CDR3, the full variable domain is NAGVMQNPRHLVRRRGQEARLRCSPMKGHSHVYWYRQLPEEGLKFMVYLQKENIIDESGMPKERFSAEFPKEGPSILRIQQVVRGDSAAYFCASSPLGDTIYFGEGSWLTVV.

The CDR3 sequence: CASNMGHLSYEQYF. CDR3 DNA: TGTGCCAGCAATATGGGACATCTGTCCTACGAGCAGTACTTC. The chain links TRBV6-5 to TRBJ2-7, with a weak D call TRBD1 (6 bases). Germline V gene lookup returns CDR1 MNHEY and CDR2 SVGAGI. V lost 7 bases to trimming and J lost 1 base, with 14 bases between them. CDR3 length: 14 residues.

This chain links TRBV4-2 with TRBJ2-1; TRBD1 agrees at 7 bases. Germline trimming cut 2 bases from V and 7 bases from J; bases unmatched to any gene: 11. The germline gives CDR1 LGHNA, CDR2 YNFKEQ. The CDR3 sequence is 16 residues long. The CDR3 spells CASSQIGGQGVNEQFF. The CDR3 DNA reads as TGTGCCAGCAGCCAAATCGGCGGGCAGGGGGTAAATGAGCAGTTCTTC.

CDR3 protein: CASRSSPNSPLHF. DNA of the CDR3: TGTGCCAGCAGATCTTCTCCGAATTCACCCCTCCACTTT. The chain employs TRBV11-2 and TRBJ1-6, with D uncertain. V was shortened by 6 bases and J by 7 bases, with 10 bases between the two germline ends. The CDR3 sequence is 13 residues long. Germline CDR1 is SGHAT and CDR2 is FQNNGV.

Details on this clone: The identical CDR3 is also encoded by other nucleotide sequences in the sample. The V call is TRBV5-1, the J call TRBJ1-2, with a tentative D call TRBD1 (5 bases). CDR1 SGHRS and CDR2 YFSETQ come from the germline V gene. The CDR3 is 13 residues long. V was cut by 5 bases and J by 2 bases, with 10 bases left in between. The CDR3 nucleotides read TGCGCCAGCAGACCCGACAGAAACTATGGCTACACCTTC. Amino acids: CASRPDRNYGYTF.

V usage is TRBV19 and J usage is TRBJ2-7, with D maybe TRBD1 (6 bases). Trimming left V 6 bases short and J 3 bases short, with 15 bases between. Germline V CDR1 and CDR2: LNHDA, SQIVND (reference sequence). The CDR3 extends over 14 amino acids. CDR3: CASSQGQINYEQYF. CDR3 nucleotides: TGTGCCAGTAGCCAGGGACAAATTAACTACGAGCAGTACTTC.

V is TRBV9 and J is TRBJ1-2; D is perhaps TRBD1 (6 bases). Germline V gene sequence: CDR1 SGDLS, CDR2 YYNGEE. The CDR3 is 15 residues long. Trimming left V 2 bases short and J 1 base short, with 12 bases between. Here the CDR3 reads CASSVEDSFNYGYTF. CDR3 in DNA: TGTGCCAGCAGCGTGGAGGACAGTTTTAACTATGGCTACACCTTC.

This rearrangement joins TRBV14 to TRBJ1-5; D gene uncertain. V was pared by 3 bases and J by 7 bases, with 10 bases between. The CDR3 contains 13 residues. Looked up from germline, CDR1 is SGHDN and CDR2 is FVKESK. CDR3 sequence: CASSHRFGQPQHF. CDR3 nucleotide sequence: TGTGCCAGCAGCCACAGGTTCGGACAGCCCCAGCATTTT. The full variable domain, with the rest looked up from reference TRBV14 and TRBJ1-5, is EAGVTQFPSHSVIEKGQTVTLRCDPISGHDNLYWYRRVMGKEIKFLLHFVKESKQDESGMPNNRFLAERTGGTYSTLKVQPAELEDSGVYFCASSHRFGQPQHFGDGTRLSIL.